Below, 15 T cell receptor beta chains from the same sample are listed, as sequenced in a study of identical twins. TCRdb re-called the 5' RACE reads with MiXCR, one entry per CDR3 protein. The data contain approximately 600,000 distinct CDR3 sequences, about 7% of them seen just once; the ten biggest clones take up less than 2%. These same records also appear under a second study, on yellow fever vaccine responses in identical twins.

Sequenced sample: PBMCs. The receptors shown here come from a woman between 18 and 29 years old in good health.

The chain carries TRBV6-5 and TRBJ2-1; D may be TRBD1 (6 bases). V was trimmed by 6 bases and J by 13 bases, leaving 16 bases between them. In germline, CDR1 is MNHEY, CDR2 SVGAGI. This CDR3 spans 12 amino acids. The CDR3 region is CASSPYQGLQFF. The CDR3 DNA is TGTGCCAGCAGCCCATATCAGGGGCTACAGTTCTTC.

There are a few counts of this clonotype. The gene calls are TRBV7-9 and TRBJ2-3; TRBD2 agrees at 7 bases. Germline V gene data show CDR1 as SEHNR and CDR2 as FQNEAQ (reference sequence). Trimming removed 2 bases from V and 5 bases from J; junction bases left unmatched: 7. The CDR3 is made up of 15 amino acids. The chain's CDR3 is CASSLRRIAGDTQYF. CDR3 sequence (DNA): TGTGCCAGCAGCTTAAGGAGAATAGCGGGAGATACGCAGTATTTT.

This clonotype occurred a few times. The J gene is TRBJ1-3, the V gene TRBV7-2; D remains ambiguous. The CDR3 is made up of 14 amino acids. CDR1 is SGHTA, CDR2 FQGNSA, per germline. With 2 bases removed from V and 1 base from J, the gap between germline ends came to 6 bases. In DNA, the CDR3 is TGTGCCAGCAGCTTATTGCGATCTGGAAACACCATATATTTT. This codes for CASSLLRSGNTIYF.

This clonotype has a count of ten or more. This sequence joins TRBV6-1 and TRBJ2-5; the match to TRBD1 covers 11 bases. The CDR3 runs 15 residues. The trim removed 6 bases at V and 1 base at J, leaving 4 bases unmatched. Germline V gene sequence: CDR1 MNHNS, CDR2 SASEGT. DNA for the CDR3: TGTGCCAGCAGACCGGACAGGGGGCCCCAAGAGACCCAGTACTTC. It encodes CASRPDRGPQETQYF.

This chain uses TRBV20-1 with TRBJ2-1, with TRBD2 matching over 12 bases. Germline values: CDR1 DFQATT, CDR2 SNEGSKA (reference sequence). The J segment lost 5 bases and the V segment lost 0 bases, leaving 2 bases of the junction unmatched. This CDR3 region has 15 residues. The CDR3 region is CSARELAGGNNEQFF. CDR3 nucleotides: TGCAGTGCTAGAGAACTAGCGGGGGGAAACAATGAGCAGTTCTTC.

This clonotype came up many times. The rearrangement links TRBV11-2 to TRBJ2-2, with D possibly being TRBD1 (5 bases). This CDR3 region has 18 residues. V shed 2 bases and J shed 3 bases, with 19 bases lying between them. The germline V gene encodes CDR1 SGHAT and CDR2 FQNNGV. DNA for the CDR3: TGTGCCAGCAGCTTATTGCCAAACTCAGGGTCTTACACCGGGGAGCTGTTTTTT. It codes for CASSLLPNSGSYTGELFF.

The sample holds a few counts of this clonotype. This chain connects TRBV27 to TRBJ2-2, with a possible D match to TRBD1 (6 bases). The CDR3 loop spans 14 amino acids. The V end was cut by 6 bases, the J end by 1 base, with 9 bases between. Germline CDR1 and CDR2: MNHEY and SMNVEV (reference sequence). The CDR3 DNA reads as TGTGCCAGCAGAAAACAGGGGAACACCGGGGAGCTGTTTTTT. This gives the protein CASRKQGNTGELFF.

This clonotype showed up many times. This chain joins TRBV5-1 and TRBJ2-1, with 8 nucleotides matching TRBD2. Germline CDR1 and CDR2: SGHRS and YFSETQ. The CDR3 length is 17 residues. V lost 4 bases and J lost 0; bases outside the gene matches: 9. The CDR3 nucleotides are TGCGCCAGCAGCCTCCGTAGCGGGACTTCCTCCTACAATGAGCAGTTCTTC. This sequence encodes CASSLRSGTSSYNEQFF.

The gene calls are TRBV18 and TRBJ2-5; D gene ambiguous. CDR1 KGHSH and CDR2 LQKENI come from the germline V gene. V shed 3 bases and J shed 1 base, with 6 bases lying between them. CDR3 length: 13 residues. CDR3 sequence (DNA): TGTGCCAGCTCACCCCTAACCCAAGAGACCCAGTACTTC. The encoded protein is CASSPLTQETQYF.

This clonotype was seen ten or more times. The chain uses TRBV7-8 and TRBJ2-1; D gene unclear. V was trimmed by 5 bases and J by 5 bases, leaving 13 bases between them. This CDR3 contains 14 residues. From germline, CDR1 is SGHVS and CDR2 FQNEAQ. The CDR3 nucleotides are TGTGCCAGCAGCCCATATTCGTCAAACAATGAGCAGTTCTTC. It translates to CASSPYSSNNEQFF.

This clonotype came up many times. V usage is TRBV6-5 and J usage is TRBJ1-1; TRBD1 might be the D (5 bases). The CDR3 is made up of 16 amino acids. Germline V gene lookup returns CDR1 MNHEY and CDR2 SVGAGI. Deletions cut 0 bases from V and 1 base from J, with 12 bases between. The CDR3 reads CASSYSTVRANTEAFF. The DNA of the CDR3 is TGTGCCAGCAGTTACTCGACAGTCAGGGCGAACACTGAAGCTTTCTTT.

V gene TRBV12-3 or TRBV12-4 combines with J gene TRBJ2-3, with TRBD2 matching over 8 bases. After removal of 5 bases from V and 2 bases from J, the junction contained 9 bases not matched to a gene. The CDR3 is made up of 16 amino acids. CDR3 sequence: CASSPSVSGNTDTQYF. Written as DNA, the CDR3 is TGTGCCAGCAGTCCCAGTGTTAGCGGGAACACAGATACGCAGTATTTT.

V is TRBV6-2 or TRBV6-3 and J is TRBJ2-1, with D maybe TRBD2 (5 bases). Trimming cost V 6 bases and J 4 bases, with 19 bases left between them. The CDR3 loop spans 16 amino acids. Germline V gives CDR1 MNHEY, CDR2 SVGEGT. CDR3: CASSTLEGGKYNEQFF. The CDR3 DNA sequence: TGTGCCAGCAGCACATTGGAAGGAGGAAAATACAATGAGCAGTTCTTC.

This clonotype was detected ten times or more. The chain is built from TRBV4-1 and TRBJ2-5, with 8 bases that match TRBD1. The germline CDR1 and CDR2 sequences are MGHRA and YSYEKL. This CDR3 contains 17 residues. After removal of 1 base from V and 2 bases from J, the junction contained 9 bases not matched to a gene. The CDR3 nucleotides are TGCGCCAGCAGCCAAGGCAGGACAGGGCGGTGGCAAGAGACCCAGTACTTC. Its protein is CASSQGRTGRWQETQYF.

The sample holds a few counts of this clonotype. This rearrangement joins TRBV10-3 to TRBJ2-3, with 7 positions matching TRBD1. The junction had 7 bases not matched to a gene; V was cut back by 6 bases and J by 1 base. Germline-derived CDR1 and CDR2 are ENHRY and SYGVKD. The CDR3 totals 15 residues. As DNA, the CDR3 is TGTGCCATCAGCGCGAGGGACAGCGGCACAGATACGCAGTATTTT. Translating it yields CAISARDSGTDTQYF.